One sample yielded the 3 T cell receptor beta chains listed below, sequenced in a study of T-cell reconstitution after alpha-beta-depleted transplantation in children. Construction of the TCRbeta library involved unique molecular identifiers. TCRdb itself ran the PCR reads through MiXCR, one entry per CDR3 protein. The sample gives more than 550,000 distinct CDR3 sequences, about 10% of which show up once; roughly 4% is in the top ten. The sample consisted of PBMCs from the stem cell graft donor, taken from the stem cell graft. The receptors here all came from a human donor who donated a stem cell graft to a child with acute myeloid leukemia.

The chain uses TRBV10-3 and TRBJ2-2; TRBD2 might be the D (6 bases). The CDR3 covers 15 residues. The ends were cut back, 8 bases at V and 5 bases at J, with 18 bases in the middle. Germline V lookup: CDR1 ENHRY, CDR2 SYGVKD. CDR3 in amino acids: CAIADGRKGTGELFF. DNA for the CDR3: TGTGCCATCGCCGACGGGAGAAAAGGGACCGGGGAGCTGTTTTTT.

The chain has TRBV29-1 and TRBJ2-7, with 8 bases identical to TRBD1. The CDR3 sequence is 12 residues long. V shed 7 bases and J 3 bases; nucleotides not matched to a gene: 5. Germline V gene lookup returns CDR1 SQVTM and CDR2 ANQGSEA. The CDR3, as DNA: TGCAGCGCTACACAGGGGGTCTACGAGCAGTACTTC. This codes for CSATQGVYEQYF.

This clonotype was found a few times. The chain is built from TRBV29-1 and TRBJ2-2; tentative D call: TRBD1 (5 bases). The germline CDR1 and CDR2 sequences are SQVTM and ANQGSEA. The CDR3 has 14 amino acids. The V end lost 4 bases, the J end lost 3 bases, and 12 bases lay between the germline ends. The CDR3 sequence: CSVARQLHTGELFF. The CDR3 nucleotides are TGCAGCGTTGCTAGACAGCTCCACACCGGGGAGCTGTTTTTT.